These T cell receptor beta chains were read from a single sample in a study of blood T cells in healthy people across ages. In TCRdb, the 5' RACE reads were re-called with MiXCR into one record per CDR3 protein. The sample contains some 1,000,000 distinct CDR3 sequences, under 30% of which appear only once. The same sample was also used in a study of T cells of mothers and their children.

Sequencing was performed on blood. The receptors stem from a girl aged 2-10 years in good health. CDR3s leave out the opening cysteine and the closing phenylalanine or tryptophan. Fields, in order: J gene, V gene, CDR3 protein.

>.|TRBV11-2
ASSSRYLDEQY
>TRBJ2-7|TRBV20-1
SAGNSWDYEQY
>TRBJ1-2|TRBV10-3
ATFEDHGLGYT
>TRBJ2-7|TRBV20-1
SARADRPHEQY
>TRBJ2-1|TRBV6-6
ASSYPGGSYNEQF
>TRBJ2-1|TRBV5-1
ASSSLAGVLYEQF
>TRBJ2-7|TRBV29-1
SVESISAYEQY
>TRBJ1-2|TRBV6-5
ASSYYGTGGPSFYGYT
>TRBJ1-1|TRBV24-1
ATSDNTDFGTEAF
>TRBJ2-1|TRBV9
ASSGGRGFGEQF
>.|TRBV10-3
AISESSKGYEQY
>TRBJ2-3|TRBV9
ASSVGRIDTDTQY
>TRBJ2-3|TRBV19
ASSPLGLDTQY
>TRBJ2-2|TRBV29-1
SVSRQGSTGELF
>TRBJ2-5|TRBV13
ASSSAGGPQETQY
>TRBJ2-1|TRBV12-3/TRBV12-4
ASSPRVAAYNEQF
>TRBJ2-3|TRBV7-3
ASSLYSGSVDTQY
>TRBJ2-7|TRBV20-1
SAKIGKGDNEQY
>.|TRBV27
ASSPNPALYEQY
>TRBJ1-2|TRBV24-1
ATSGEGLAGGYT
>TRBJ1-2|TRBV29-1
SLEGLSGDYT
>TRBJ1-1|TRBV7-9
ASTMTGSPGAF
>TRBJ1-1|TRBV2
ASKVHDTEAF
>TRBJ2-7|TRBV5-5
ASSLAVPSGSEQY
>TRBJ1-2|TRBV29-1
SVVVKPGHRLIT